This note documents a single T cell receptor beta chain sequence. CDR3 size: 13 residues. Germline V lookup: CDR1 LGHNA, CDR2 YNFKEQ. The data were obtained in a study of blood T cells in healthy people across ages. A second 7 to 11 cycle PCR used barcoded and J-beta primers. From the 5' RACE reads, TCRdb called clonotypes with MiXCR, one entry per CDR3 protein. The data hold approximately 800,000 distinct CDR3 sequences, with 58% observed a single time. V gene TRBV4-2 combines with J gene TRBJ2-4; D gene uncertain. The J call is in doubt because the DNA end fits TRBJ2-7 better. Sequencing used blood. The clonotype was recovered from a man aged 25-40 years in good health. The CDR3 sequence: CASSDLGSYEQYF. The DNA for the CDR3 is TGTGCCAGCAGCGACTTGGGGTCCTACGAGCAGTACTTC.